This TCR beta chain is from a study of blood T cell repertoires in COVID-19. J gave up 8 bases and V 1 base, and 6 bases lay outside the gene matches. CDR3 length: 16 residues. CDR1 and CDR2 (germline): SGHAT, FQNNGV. This clone was observed once. Profiled with immunoSEQ multiplex PCR; TCRdb holds only in-frame clones, not every one. Of approximately 230,000 clones in the sample, about nine tenths are singletons; the top ten hold about 16%. J is TRBJ2-1 and V is TRBV11-2; 12 bases agree with TRBD2. This receptor was obtained from a man aged 18 to 35 who had recovered from COVID-19. The sample comprised PBMCs or T cells enriched from blood (not recorded which). CDR3 coding DNA: TGTGCCAGCAGCTTAGGCCTAGCGGGGGGGCTCGATGAGCAGTTCTTC. Translated: CASSLGLAGGLDEQFF.